The 2 T cell receptor beta chains in this list originate from one sample, sequenced in a study of CXCR3-negative and CXCR3-positive naive CD8 T cells. Overall study results and limits: Naive cells positive for CXCR3 carried more hydrophobic TRB CDR3s than CXCR3-negative ones.

Antigen specificity for these receptors is unknown. 5' RACE that incorporated UMI labels was used to prepare the TRB cDNA libraries. Reanalyzing the 5' RACE reads, TCRdb keeps one entry per CDR3 protein, without DNA. In all, the sample yields around 130,000 distinct CDR3 sequences. The material sequenced was naive CXCR3+ CD8+ T cells from blood. Specified subset: CD45RO-CCR7+CD27+CD95- naive CD8+ T cells expressing CXCR3 (TNR3+). The receptors were gathered from a human donor in good health. Some clones in this sample may be carry-over from other donors' samples.

The V and J genes are TRBV25-1 and TRBJ2-7. Germline V gene sequence: CDR1 MGHDK, CDR2 SYGVNS. The CDR3 is made up of 13 amino acids. This CDR3 reads CASSGPDSYEQYF.

The chain has TRBV28 and TRBJ2-3; the D call of TRBD1 rests on TCRdb alone, since no DNA is present to check it. In germline, CDR1 is MDHEN, CDR2 SYDVKM. There are 17 residues in the CDR3. The CDR3 spells CASSPRGRAGRTDTQYF.